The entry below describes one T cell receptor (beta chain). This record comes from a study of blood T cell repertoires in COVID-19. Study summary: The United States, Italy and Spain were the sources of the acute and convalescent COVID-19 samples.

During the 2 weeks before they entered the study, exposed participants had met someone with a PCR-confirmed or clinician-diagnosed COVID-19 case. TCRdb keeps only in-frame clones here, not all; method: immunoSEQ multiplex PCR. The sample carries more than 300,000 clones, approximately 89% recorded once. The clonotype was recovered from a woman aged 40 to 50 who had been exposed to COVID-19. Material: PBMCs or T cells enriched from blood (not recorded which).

The CDR3 is CASSPNTGGASGNTIYF. The CDR3 nucleotides read TGTGCCAGCAGCCCAAACACAGGGGGTGCCTCTGGAAACACCATATATTTT. The J gene is TRBJ1-3, the V gene TRBV7-8; 8 bases fit TRBD1. Germline trimming cut 5 bases from V and 0 bases from J; bases unmatched to any gene: 9. The germline V gene has CDR1 SGHVS and CDR2 FQNEAQ. The CDR3 runs to 17 residues.